This T cell receptor (beta chain) was found in a study of CD8 T cells in Susac syndrome. 0.5 to 1 ug RNA was reverse transcribed with random hexamers. An immunoSEQ multiplex PCR generated amplified TCR beta CDR3 products spanning 54 Vbeta and 13 Jbeta. TCRdb recomputed calls from the immunoSEQ multiplex PCR reads with MiXCR, one row per CDR3 protein. The top ten clones hold approximately 0.094% of a sample with 170,000 or so distinct CDR3 sequences, roughly 92% of them seen once. The CDR3 is made up of 13 amino acids. Between the trimmed V and J ends, which lost 1 base and 7 bases, there was a span of 8 bases. Germline V lookup: CDR1 SEHNR, CDR2 FQNEAQ (reference sequence). Sequencing targeted TCR beta in T cells from blood (CD8+ and CD4+).

Sequencing was done on a sample of CD4+ T cells from PBMCs. V usage is TRBV7-9 and J usage is TRBJ2-1; no clear D gene. The sequence was obtained from a human donor with multiple sclerosis. CDR3 region: CASSLVNTNEQFF. In DNA form, the CDR3 reads TGTGCCAGCAGCTTAGTGAATACGAATGAGCAGTTCTTC.